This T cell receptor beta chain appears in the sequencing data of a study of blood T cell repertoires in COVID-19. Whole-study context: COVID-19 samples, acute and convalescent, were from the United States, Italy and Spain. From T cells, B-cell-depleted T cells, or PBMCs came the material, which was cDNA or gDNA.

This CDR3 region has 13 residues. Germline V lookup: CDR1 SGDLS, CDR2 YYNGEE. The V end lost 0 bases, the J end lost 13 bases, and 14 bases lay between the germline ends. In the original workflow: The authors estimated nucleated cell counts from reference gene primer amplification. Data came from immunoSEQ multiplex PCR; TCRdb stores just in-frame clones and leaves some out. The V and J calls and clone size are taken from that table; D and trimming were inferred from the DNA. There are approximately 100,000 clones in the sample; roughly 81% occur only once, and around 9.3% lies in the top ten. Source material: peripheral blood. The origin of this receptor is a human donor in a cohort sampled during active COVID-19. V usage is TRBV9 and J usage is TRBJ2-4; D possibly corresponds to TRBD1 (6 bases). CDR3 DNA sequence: TGTGCCAGCAGCGTAGAGGGGGACCCCCAGCAGTACTTC. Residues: CASSVEGDPQQYF.